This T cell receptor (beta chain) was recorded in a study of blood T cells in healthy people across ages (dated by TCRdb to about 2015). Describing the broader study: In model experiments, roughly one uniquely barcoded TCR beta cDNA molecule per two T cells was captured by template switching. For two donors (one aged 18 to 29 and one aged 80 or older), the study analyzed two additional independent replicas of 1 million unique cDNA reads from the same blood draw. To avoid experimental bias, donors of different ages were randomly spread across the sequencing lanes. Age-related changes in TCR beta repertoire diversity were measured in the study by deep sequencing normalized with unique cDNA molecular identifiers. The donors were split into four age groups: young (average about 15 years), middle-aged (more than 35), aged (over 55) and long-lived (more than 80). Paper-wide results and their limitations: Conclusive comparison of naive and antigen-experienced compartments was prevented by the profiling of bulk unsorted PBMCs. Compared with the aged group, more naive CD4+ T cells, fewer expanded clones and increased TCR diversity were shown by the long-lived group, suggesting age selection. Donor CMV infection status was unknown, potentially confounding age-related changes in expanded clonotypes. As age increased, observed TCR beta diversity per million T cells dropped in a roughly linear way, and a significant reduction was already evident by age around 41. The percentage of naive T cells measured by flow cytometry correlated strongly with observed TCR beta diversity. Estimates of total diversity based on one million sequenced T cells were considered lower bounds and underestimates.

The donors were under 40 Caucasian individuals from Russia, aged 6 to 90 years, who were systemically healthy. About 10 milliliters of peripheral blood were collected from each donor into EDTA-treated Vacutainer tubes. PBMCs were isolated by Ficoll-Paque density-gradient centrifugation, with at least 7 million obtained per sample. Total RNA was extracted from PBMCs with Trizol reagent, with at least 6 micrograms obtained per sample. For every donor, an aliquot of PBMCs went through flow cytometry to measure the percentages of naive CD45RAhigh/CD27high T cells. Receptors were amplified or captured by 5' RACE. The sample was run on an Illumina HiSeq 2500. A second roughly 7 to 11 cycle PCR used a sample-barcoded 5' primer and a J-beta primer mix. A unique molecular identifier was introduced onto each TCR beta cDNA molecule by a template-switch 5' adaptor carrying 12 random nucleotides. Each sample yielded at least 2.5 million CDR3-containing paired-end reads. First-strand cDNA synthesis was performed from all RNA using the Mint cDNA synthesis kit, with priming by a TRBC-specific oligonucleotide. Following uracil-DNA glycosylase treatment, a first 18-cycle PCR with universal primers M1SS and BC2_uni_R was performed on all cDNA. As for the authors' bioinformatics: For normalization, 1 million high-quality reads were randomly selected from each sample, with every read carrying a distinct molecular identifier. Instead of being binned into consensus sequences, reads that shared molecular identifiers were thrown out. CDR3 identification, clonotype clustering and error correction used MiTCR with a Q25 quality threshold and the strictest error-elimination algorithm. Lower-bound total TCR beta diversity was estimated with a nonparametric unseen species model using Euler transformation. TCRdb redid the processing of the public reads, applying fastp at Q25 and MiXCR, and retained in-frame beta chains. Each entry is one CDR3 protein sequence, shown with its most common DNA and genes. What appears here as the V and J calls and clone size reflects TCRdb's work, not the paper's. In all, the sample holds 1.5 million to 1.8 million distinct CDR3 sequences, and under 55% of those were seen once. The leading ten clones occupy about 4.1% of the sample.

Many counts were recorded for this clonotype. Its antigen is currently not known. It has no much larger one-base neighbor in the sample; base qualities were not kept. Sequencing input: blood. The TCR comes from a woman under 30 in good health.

The DNA reads as follows: TGTGCCAGCAGCTTAGTACTAGACAGTTACAATGAGCAGTTCTTC. The encoded protein is CASSLVLDSYNEQFF. The sequence links TRBV13 to TRBJ2-1; the D segment may tentatively be TRBD1 or TRBD2, each giving 5 matched bases. The germline ends are 11 bases apart after V is trimmed by 1 base and J by 4 bases. There are 15 amino acids in the CDR3, from cysteine to phenylalanine inclusive. Left in the record is the CDR3 DNA by itself, 45 bases read in frame from the first base. As encoded in the germline V gene (reference sequence), CDR1 is PRHDT while CDR2 is FYEKMQ.